These 27 T cell receptor beta chains originate from one sample sequenced in a study of T cell repertoires in cytomegalovirus infection (dated by TCRdb to the late 2010s). TCRdb lists the instrument as Illumina HiSeq 1500. The public sequencing data were trimmed at Q25 with fastp and processed into clonotypes with MiXCR by TCRdb, which kept only in-frame beta chains. Rows merge per CDR3 protein into single entries with the most common DNA and genes. The sample records roughly 990,000 distinct CDR3 sequences, around 32% of which are singletons. More than 13% of the sample is in the top ten clones. The treatment or condition label of this sample denotes: in vitro stimulation with specific CMV peptide epitopes to enrich CMV-specific T cells. No antigen has been assigned to these receptors. Sequencing used cultured CD8+ T cells from PBMCs, obtained from culture after CMV antigen stimulation. These receptors originate from a human donor in good health (CMV status not recorded). Some clones in this sample may be carry-over from other donors' samples.

This clonotype was found many times. The chain recombines TRBV6-2 or TRBV6-3 with TRBJ2-3; 8 bases are shared with TRBD1. The CDR3 is made up of 15 amino acids. J lost 2 bases, V lost 4 bases, and 5 bases had no gene match. The germline gives CDR1 MNHEY, CDR2 SVGEGT. The CDR3 region has the DNA TGTGCCAGCAGTTCCGACAGGGGCCCCACAGATACGCAGTATTTT. It is translated as CASSSDRGPTDTQYF.

The chain is built from TRBV6-5 and TRBJ2-7, with D maybe TRBD1 (6 bases). The CDR3 totals 14 residues. V lost 0 bases to trimming and J lost 5 bases, with 11 bases between them. Germline V CDR1 and CDR2: MNHEY, SVGAGI. CDR3 coding DNA: TGTGCCAGCAGTTACTCGGGGGCAGGACACGAGCAGTACTTC. As protein: CASSYSGAGHEQYF.

This clonotype was counted ten times or more. This chain joins TRBV7-2 and TRBJ1-5; TRBD1 might be the D (5 bases). The CDR3 is 16 amino acids. Trimming pared 4 bases from V and 5 bases from J, leaving 18 bases between. Germline loops: CDR1 SGHTA, CDR2 FQGNSA. The CDR3 coding sequence is TGTGCCAGCAGCTCTAAGGGGTTCTGGGGTGATCAGCCCCAGCATTTT. Its protein product is CASSSKGFWGDQPQHF.

The chain carries TRBV6-5 and TRBJ1-1; D ambiguous. Trimming pared 0 bases from V and 8 bases from J, leaving 10 bases between. The germline CDR1 and CDR2 sequences are MNHEY and SVGAGI. CDR3 length equals 13 residues. The CDR3 DNA is TGTGCCAGCAGTTACTCGAGGGCAACCGAAGCTTTCTTT. This sequence encodes CASSYSRATEAFF.

The chain employs TRBV4-3 and TRBJ2-3, with 8 bases identical to TRBD2. Germline trimming cut 4 bases from V and 2 bases from J; bases unmatched to any gene: 5. Germline V gene data show CDR1 as LGHNA and CDR2 as YSLEER. The CDR3 consists of 15 residues. The CDR3 DNA is TGCGCCAGCAGCCCTGGACTAGCTACCACAGATACGCAGTATTTT. Protein product: CASSPGLATTDTQYF.

In the case of this clonotype: A much larger clone sits a single nucleotide away, making a read error possible. The J gene is TRBJ2-1, the V gene TRBV4-1; TRBD2 matches 8 bases. The CDR3 length is 16 residues. CDR1 and CDR2 from the germline V gene are MGHRA and YSYEKL. The CDR3 DNA sequence: TGCGCCAGCTGCCAAGACGGGGGGGAGGCCTACAATGAGCAGTTCTTC. Amino acid sequence: CASCQDGGEAYNEQFF.

This clonotype has at least ten counts. The chain recombines TRBV12-3 or TRBV12-4 with TRBJ1-2; TRBD1 matches at 8 bases. The CDR3 runs to 16 residues. V was clipped by 3 bases and J by 0 bases; unmatched bases: 6. The CDR3 DNA is TGTGCCAGCAGTTTTGCTGGGGGACAGGCTAACTATGGCTACACCTTC. Amino acid sequence: CASSFAGGQANYGYTF.

A few counts support this clonotype. The chain uses TRBV7-2 and TRBJ2-5, with D perhaps TRBD2 (6 bases). Germline assignment: CDR1 SGHTA and CDR2 FQGNSA. V shed 3 bases and J shed 4 bases, with 15 bases lying between them. This CDR3 spans 15 amino acids. In nucleotides, the CDR3 is TGTGCCAGCAGCTTGGGGCCTTTCGGGAGAGAGACCCAGTACTTC. Translated: CASSLGPFGRETQYF. Using reference TRBV7-2 and TRBJ2-5 for the parts outside the CDR3, the full variable domain is GAGVSQSPSNKVTEKGKDVELRCDPISGHTALYWYRQSLGQGLEFLIYFQGNSAPDKSGLPSDRFSAERTGGSVSTLTIQRTQQEDSAVYLCASSLGPFGRETQYFGPGTRLLVL.

This clonotype has ten or more counts. The V and J genes are TRBV7-2 and TRBJ2-3; 8 nucleotides align to TRBD2. V was pared by 1 base and J by 2 bases, with 8 bases of the junction left unmatched. The germline V gene has CDR1 SGHTA and CDR2 FQGNSA. This CDR3 has 17 amino acids. In nucleotides, the CDR3 is TGTGCCAGCAGCTTAGTCAACGGGGGGGCCGACACAGATACGCAGTATTTT. Its protein product is CASSLVNGGADTDTQYF.

In its sample, this clonotype was seen once. The chain has TRBV7-9 and TRBJ2-1, with 12 bases matching TRBD2. With 5 bases clipped from V and 6 bases from J, the junction kept 8 bases outside the gene matches. This CDR3 region has 16 residues. Germline V gene data show CDR1 as SEHNR and CDR2 as FQNEAQ (reference sequence). The CDR3 here is CASSPPTSGGSNEQFF. CDR3 in DNA: TGTGCCAGCAGCCCTCCGACTAGCGGGGGAAGCAATGAGCAGTTCTTC.

V and J are TRBV20-1 and TRBJ1-4, with D perhaps TRBD1 (6 bases). V lost 6 bases to trimming and J lost 0 bases, with 17 bases between them. The germline gives CDR1 DFQATT, CDR2 SNEGSKA (reference sequence). The CDR3 has 16 amino acids. The CDR3 DNA reads TGCAGTGCCATCATTCCGGACAGTGCAACTAATGAAAAACTGTTTTTT. Translated, it gives CSAIIPDSATNEKLFF.

This clonotype occurred a few times. This chain uses TRBV7-6 with TRBJ2-3; the match to TRBD2 covers 7 bases. This CDR3 comprises 15 residues. Trimming removed 6 bases from V and 2 bases from J; junction bases left unmatched: 8. From germline, CDR1 is SGHVS and CDR2 FNYEAQ. The CDR3 here is CASSLGTTDTDTQYF. The CDR3 bases are TGTGCCAGCAGTCTCGGGACTACCGACACAGATACGCAGTATTTT.

V usage is TRBV6-2 or TRBV6-3 and J usage is TRBJ1-1; no firm D call. Looked up from germline, CDR1 is MNHEY and CDR2 is SVGEGT. This CDR3 comprises 16 residues. V was cut by 0 bases and J by 0 bases, with 11 bases left in between. The CDR3 spells CASSYSSRRLNTEAFF. In DNA, the CDR3 is TGTGCCAGCAGTTACTCGAGCAGGCGTTTGAACACTGAAGCTTTCTTT.

The V call is TRBV2, the J call TRBJ2-2; 11 nucleotides agree with TRBD2. The trim removed 6 bases at V and 0 bases at J, leaving 3 bases unmatched. The germline V gene has CDR1 SNHLY and CDR2 FYNNEI. The CDR3 has 16 amino acids. The CDR3 sequence: CASSGTSGANTGELFF. The CDR3, as DNA: TGTGCCAGCAGCGGGACTAGCGGCGCGAACACCGGGGAGCTGTTTTTT. Complete variable domain (other parts from reference TRBV2 and TRBJ2-2): EPEVTQTPSHQVTQMGQEVILRCVPISNHLYFYWYRQILGQKVEFLVSFYNNEISEKSEIFDDQFSVERPDGSNFTLKIRSTKLEDSAMYFCASSGTSGANTGELFFGEGSRLTVL.

The rearrangement joins TRBV2 to TRBJ2-1; TRBD1 matches at 12 bases. The CDR3 is 16 residues long. Looked up from germline, CDR1 is SNHLY and CDR2 is FYNNEI. The junction had 11 bases not matched to a gene; V was cut back by 6 bases and J by 8 bases. In nucleotides, the CDR3 is TGTGCCAGCAGCGGGGGGGACAGGGGGCGCCCCGATGAGCAGTTCTTC. Residues: CASSGGDRGRPDEQFF. The full variable domain, its missing parts supplied by reference TRBV2 and TRBJ2-1, is EPEVTQTPSHQVTQMGQEVILRCVPISNHLYFYWYRQILGQKVEFLVSFYNNEISEKSEIFDDQFSVERPDGSNFTLKIRSTKLEDSAMYFCASSGGDRGRPDEQFFGPGTRLTVL.

This clonotype was observed a handful of times. This chain links TRBV7-9 with TRBJ2-5; 10 bases are shared with TRBD1. Germline lookup yields CDR1 SEHNR and CDR2 FQNEAQ (reference sequence). Trimming at V came to 5 bases and at J to 5 bases, leaving 8 bases not matched to a gene. This CDR3 contains 15 residues. The CDR3 sequence is CASSDRQGAGETQYF. The CDR3 nucleotides are TGTGCCAGCAGCGATAGACAGGGGGCTGGGGAGACCCAGTACTTC.

The V call is TRBV12-3 or TRBV12-4, the J call TRBJ1-2; 8 nucleotides agree with TRBD1. Unmatched junction bases numbered 8, after V lost 6 bases and J lost 5 bases. The CDR3 has 14 residues. As DNA, the CDR3 is TGTGCCAGCAGAGAACGGACAGGGATATATGGCTACACCTTC. Translation gives CASRERTGIYGYTF.

This clonotype appeared a single time. A read error may produce the germline difference seen at one junction end. The rearrangement links TRBV7-6 to TRBJ2-7; TRBD2 aligns across 9 bases. The CDR3 runs to 12 residues. Germline V gene sequence: CDR1 SGHVS, CDR2 FNYEAQ. The CDR3 sequence: CVSSGGRGEQYF. CDR3 DNA: TGTGTCAGCAGCGGGGGGAGGGGCGAGCAGTACTTC.

This clonotype was detected only a few times. The chain employs TRBV15 and TRBJ1-2; no reliable D call. V lost 1 base and J 6 bases, leaving 15 bases between the germline ends. The V gene's germline CDR1 is LNHNV and CDR2 YYDKDF (reference sequence). This CDR3 spans 15 amino acids. The CDR3 DNA reads as TGTGCCACCAGCAGAGTTGCCCTCTACGGCGATGGCTACACCTTC. This translates into CATSRVALYGDGYTF.

This clonotype has only a few counts. The chain carries TRBV6-6 and TRBJ1-4; 7 bases match TRBD1. This CDR3 region has 18 residues. The junction had 15 bases not matched to a gene; V was cut back by 5 bases and J by 3 bases. The germline gives CDR1 MNHNY, CDR2 SVGAGI (reference sequence). The DNA of the CDR3 is TGTGCCAGCAGTCTGGTGCCCCCCCCTGGGACAGCTAATGAAAAACTGTTTTTT. Protein sequence: CASSLVPPPGTANEKLFF.

Turning to this clonotype: The CDR3 ends on some other residue instead of the conserved phenylalanine or tryptophan, so this is likely a read error. V gene TRBV7-9 combines with J gene TRBJ2-2; the D is unclear. The CDR3 is 12 amino acids. V gave up 8 bases and J gave up 6 bases, with 10 bases separating them. Germline V gene data show CDR1 as SEHNR and CDR2 as FQNEAQ (reference sequence). The CDR3 sequence is CASGRVAGELFL. DNA of the CDR3: TGTGCCAGCGGAAGGGTGGCCGGGGAGCTGTTTCTT.

V and J are TRBV7-9 and TRBJ1-1; possible D gene TRBD1, 5 bases. The CDR3 runs 16 residues. V gave up 5 bases and J gave up 1 base, with 17 bases separating them. The germline CDR1 and CDR2 sequences are SEHNR and FQNEAQ (reference sequence). CDR3 sequence: CASSPPSRDRNTEAFF. The CDR3 bases are TGTGCCAGCAGCCCACCGTCCCGGGACCGGAACACTGAAGCTTTCTTT.

In this sample, this clonotype turned up a few times. The chain couples TRBV12-3 or TRBV12-4 to TRBJ1-4, with D possibly matching TRBD1 (5 bases). V was cut by 3 bases and J by 8 bases, with 13 bases left in between. This CDR3 comprises 14 residues. The CDR3 region is CASSFWPGEEKLFF. CDR3 nucleotides: TGTGCCAGCAGTTTTTGGCCGGGGGAAGAAAAACTGTTTTTT.

This clonotype was seen more than once but under ten times. The J gene is TRBJ2-5, the V gene TRBV7-6, with a possible D match to TRBD2 (6 bases). V dropped 3 bases and J dropped 5 bases, with 16 bases sitting between them. In germline, CDR1 is SGHVS, CDR2 FNYEAQ. CDR3 size: 15 residues. CDR3: CASSLGGGRVETQYF. The CDR3 coding sequence is TGTGCCAGCAGCTTGGGGGGAGGTAGGGTGGAGACCCAGTACTTC. Full variable domain (remainder filled in from reference TRBV7-6 and TRBJ2-5): GAGVSQSPRYKVTKRGQDVALRCDPISGHVSLYWYRQALGQGPEFLTYFNYEAQQDKSGLPNDRFSAERPEGSISTLTIQRTEQRDSAMYRCASSLGGGRVETQYFGPGTRLLVL.

This clonotype was detected a few times. The chain joins TRBV19 to TRBJ2-2, with D perhaps matching TRBD2 (6 bases). With 1 base removed from V and 1 base from J, the gap between germline ends came to 13 bases. Germline CDR1 and CDR2: LNHDA and SQIVND (reference sequence). CDR3 length equals 17 residues. The DNA of the CDR3 is TGTGCCAGTAGTATAGGGGGAGGAGTACAGAACACCGGGGAGCTGTTTTTT. As protein: CASSIGGGVQNTGELFF.

This clonotype was observed at least ten times. The rearrangement uses TRBV7-9 and TRBJ2-7; 11 nucleotides line up with TRBD1. The CDR3 is made up of 15 amino acids. Germline V CDR1 and CDR2: SEHNR, FQNEAQ (reference sequence). Losses at the gene ends were 0 bases for V and 3 bases for J; bases not matched to a gene: 1. This CDR3 reads CASSLAGQGGYEQYV. DNA of the CDR3: TGTGCCAGCAGCTTAGCGGGACAGGGGGGCTACGAGCAGTACGTC.

This clonotype was counted ten times or more. The V call is TRBV2, the J call TRBJ1-1; 9 bases match TRBD1. After removal of 9 bases from V and 5 bases from J, the junction contained 13 bases not matched to a gene. There are 15 residues in the CDR3. The germline V gene has CDR1 SNHLY and CDR2 FYNNEI. CDR3 coding DNA: TGTGCCAGTGATGCCCAACAGGGGGCGGAAACTGAAGCTTTCTTT. Translation gives CASDAQQGAETEAFF.